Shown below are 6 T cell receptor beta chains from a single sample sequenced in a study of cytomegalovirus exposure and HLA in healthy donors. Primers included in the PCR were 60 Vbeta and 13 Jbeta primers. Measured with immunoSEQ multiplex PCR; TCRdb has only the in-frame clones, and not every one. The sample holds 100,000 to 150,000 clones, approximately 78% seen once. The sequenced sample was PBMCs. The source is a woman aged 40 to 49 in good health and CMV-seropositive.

In DNA, the CDR3 is TGTGCCAGCTTTGACAGGGGGCGGCATGAAGCTTTCTTT. Amino acids: CASFDRGRHEAFF. The chain uses TRBV28 and TRBJ1-1; 10 bases fit TRBD1. CDR3 size: 13 residues. With 8 bases clipped from V and 7 bases from J, the junction kept 7 bases outside the gene matches. Germline loops: CDR1 MDHEN, CDR2 SYDVKM.

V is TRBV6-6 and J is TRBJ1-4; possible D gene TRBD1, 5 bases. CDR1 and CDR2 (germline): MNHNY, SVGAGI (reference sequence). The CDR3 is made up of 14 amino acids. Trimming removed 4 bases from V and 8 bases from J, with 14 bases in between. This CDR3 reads CASSLPGISEKLFF. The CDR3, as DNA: TGTGCCAGCAGTTTACCAGGGATTTCCGAAAAACTGTTTTTT.

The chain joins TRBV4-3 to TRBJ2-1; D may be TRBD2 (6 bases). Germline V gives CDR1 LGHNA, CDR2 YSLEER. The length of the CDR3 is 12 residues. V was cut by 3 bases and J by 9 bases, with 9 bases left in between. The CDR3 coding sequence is TGCGCCAGCAGCCAGGACTACGGTGAGCAGTTCTTC. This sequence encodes CASSQDYGEQFF.

The CDR3 spells CASSLNLGLAGGSAQYF. CDR3 sequence (DNA): TGTGCCAGCAGCTTGAACCTCGGACTAGCGGGGGGATCCGCGCAGTATTTT. V gene TRBV7-3 combines with J gene TRBJ2-3; the match to TRBD2 covers 14 bases. The CDR3 loop spans 17 amino acids. J lost 10 bases, V lost 3 bases, and 12 bases had no gene match. Germline values: CDR1 SGHTA, CDR2 FQGTGA.

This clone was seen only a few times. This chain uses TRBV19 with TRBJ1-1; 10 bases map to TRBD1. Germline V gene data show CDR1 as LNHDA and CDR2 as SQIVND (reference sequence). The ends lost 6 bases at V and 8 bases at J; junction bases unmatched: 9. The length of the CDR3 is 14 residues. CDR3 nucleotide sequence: TGTGCCAGTAGAGCCGGGACAGGGGTATCGGAAGCTTTCTTT. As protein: CASRAGTGVSEAFF.

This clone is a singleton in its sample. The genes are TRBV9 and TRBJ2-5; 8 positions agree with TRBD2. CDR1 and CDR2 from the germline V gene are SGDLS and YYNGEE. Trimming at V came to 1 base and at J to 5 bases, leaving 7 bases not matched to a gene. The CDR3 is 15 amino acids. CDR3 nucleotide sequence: TGTGCCAGCAGCGTAACGGGGGGGCCGGGCGAGACCCAGTACTTC. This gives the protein CASSVTGGPGETQYF.